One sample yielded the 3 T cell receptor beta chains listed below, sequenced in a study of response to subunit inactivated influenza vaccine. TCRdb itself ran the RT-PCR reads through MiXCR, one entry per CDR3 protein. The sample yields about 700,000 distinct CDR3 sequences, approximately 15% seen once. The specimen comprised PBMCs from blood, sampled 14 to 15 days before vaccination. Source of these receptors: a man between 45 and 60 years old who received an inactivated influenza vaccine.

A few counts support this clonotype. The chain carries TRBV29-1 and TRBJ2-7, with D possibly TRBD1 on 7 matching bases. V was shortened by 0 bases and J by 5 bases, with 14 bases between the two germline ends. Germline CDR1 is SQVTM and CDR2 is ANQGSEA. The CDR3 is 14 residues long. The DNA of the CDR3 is TGCAGCGTTGAAGATGACCAGGGGGGCGACGAGCAGTACTTC. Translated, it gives CSVEDDQGGDEQYF.

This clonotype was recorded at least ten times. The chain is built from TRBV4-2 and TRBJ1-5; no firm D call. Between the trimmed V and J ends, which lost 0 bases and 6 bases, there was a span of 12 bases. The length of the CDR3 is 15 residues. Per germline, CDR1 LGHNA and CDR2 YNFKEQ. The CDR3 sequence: CASSQEAGLSQPQHF. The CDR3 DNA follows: TGTGCCAGCAGCCAAGAGGCGGGATTGAGTCAGCCCCAGCATTTT.

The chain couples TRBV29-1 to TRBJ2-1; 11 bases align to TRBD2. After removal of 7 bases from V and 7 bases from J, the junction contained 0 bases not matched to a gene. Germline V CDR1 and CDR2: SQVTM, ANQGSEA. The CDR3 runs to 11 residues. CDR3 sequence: CSGLAGNEQFF. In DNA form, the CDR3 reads TGCAGCGGACTAGCGGGGAATGAGCAGTTCTTC.